Following are 21 T cell receptor beta chains from one sample sequenced in a study of blood T cell repertoires in COVID-19. Profiling relied on immunoSEQ multiplex PCR, and the TCRdb table lists in-frame clones only, not all of them. The sample includes 25,000 to 30,000 clones, 90% of them seen just once. Sequenced sample: peripheral blood. All receptors come from a man between 65 and 85 years old with acute or convalescent COVID-19.

This chain uses TRBV9 with TRBJ2-3, with 8 bases identical to TRBD2. The CDR3 runs 16 residues. Germline V gene lookup returns CDR1 SGDLS and CDR2 YYNGEE. The V gene end was trimmed by 1 base and the J gene end by 3 bases; junction bases not matched to a gene: 7. CDR3 sequence (DNA): TGTGCCAGCAGCGTACGGGGGGGCGATGAGACAGATACGCAGTATTTT. Translating it yields CASSVRGGDETDTQYF. Filled out from reference TRBV9 and TRBJ2-3, the complete variable domain reads DSGVTQTPKHLITATGQRVTLRCSPRSGDLSVYWYQQSLDQGLQFLIQYYNGEERAKGNILERFSAQQFPDLHSELNLSSLELGDSALYFCASSVRGGDETDTQYFGPGTRLTVL.

The chain combines TRBV7-8 with TRBJ2-3, with TRBD2 matching over 8 bases. The CDR3 contains 15 residues. Germline V gene sequence: CDR1 SGHVS, CDR2 FQNEAQ. V was clipped by 2 bases and J by 1 base; unmatched bases: 2. CDR3 loop: CASSLQGLGTDTQYF. The CDR3 DNA sequence: TGTGCCAGCAGCTTACAGGGACTAGGCACAGATACGCAGTATTTT.

This rearrangement joins TRBV7-2 to TRBJ2-7, with a possible D match to TRBD1 (5 bases). CDR1 SGHTA and CDR2 FQGNSA come from the germline V gene. V gave up 4 bases and J gave up 2 bases, with 15 bases separating them. The CDR3 is 15 amino acids. The CDR3 nucleotides are TGTGCCAGCAGCTCCGCTAGGGGCTCTACCTACGAGCAGTACTTC. Translation: CASSSARGSTYEQYF. The entire variable domain, with the rest obtained from reference TRBV7-2 and TRBJ2-7, is as follows: GAGVSQSPSNKVTEKGKDVELRCDPISGHTALYWYRQSLGQGLEFLIYFQGNSAPDKSGLPSDRFSAERTGGSVSTLTIQRTQQEDSAVYLCASSSARGSTYEQYFGPGTRLTVT.

The chain combines TRBV4-3 with TRBJ2-7; perhaps TRBD1 as D (6 bases). The CDR3 covers 16 residues. The ends were cut back, 1 base at V and 2 bases at J, with 15 bases in the middle. Per the germline V gene, CDR1 is LGHNA and CDR2 is YSLEER. As DNA, the CDR3 is TGCGCCAGCAGCCAAGCGAGGGCAGGGGCCGCCTACGAGCAGTACTTC. This gives the protein CASSQARAGAAYEQYF.

The rearrangement uses TRBV9 and TRBJ2-3, with D tentatively TRBD2 (6 bases). Germline values: CDR1 SGDLS, CDR2 YYNGEE. The V end lost 3 bases, the J end lost 4 bases, and 18 bases lay between the germline ends. The CDR3 consists of 16 residues. CDR3 residues: CASSGGDGRAADTQYF. CDR3 DNA: TGTGCCAGCAGCGGGGGGGATGGTCGGGCGGCAGATACGCAGTATTTT.

The chain uses TRBV9 and TRBJ2-5; D not resolved. The CDR3 is 14 residues long. V shed 4 bases and J shed 1 base, with 11 bases lying between them. Germline CDR1 reads SGDLS; CDR2 reads YYNGEE. The CDR3 loop reads CASSPTQTQETQYF. The DNA of the CDR3 is TGTGCCAGCAGCCCGACTCAAACCCAAGAGACCCAGTACTTC.

This clone was found once. The rearrangement joins TRBV6-6 to TRBJ2-2; D remains unclear. Trimming left V 5 bases short and J 1 base short, with 8 bases between. CDR1 is MNHNY and CDR2 is SVGAGI in the germline V gene (reference sequence). The CDR3 runs 14 residues. CDR3: CASSPYRNTGELFF. Written as DNA, the CDR3 is TGTGCCAGCAGTCCTTATAGGAACACCGGGGAGCTGTTTTTT.

This sequence joins TRBV6-2 or TRBV6-3 and TRBJ1-1; D perhaps matches TRBD1 (5 bases). The germline V gene encodes CDR1 MNHEY and CDR2 SVGEGT. This CDR3 comprises 13 residues. The ends were cut back, 4 bases at V and 7 bases at J, with 13 bases in the middle. Written as DNA, the CDR3 is TGTGCCAGCAGTTGGGGACTCAGGAATGAAGCTTTCTTT. It yields the protein CASSWGLRNEAFF.

The genes are TRBV3-1 (or the pseudogene TRBV3-2) and TRBJ1-5; D call uncertain. The germline CDR1 and CDR2 sequences are LGHDT and YNNKEL (reference sequence). Trimming pared 0 bases from V and 10 bases from J, leaving 13 bases between. The CDR3 runs 14 residues. CDR3 protein: CASSQDWAGRPQHF. CDR3 coding DNA: TGTGCCAGCAGCCAAGATTGGGCAGGTAGACCCCAGCATTTT.

The rearrangement links TRBV10-1 to TRBJ1-1; 11 nucleotides align to TRBD1. This CDR3 spans 19 amino acids. V was clipped by 5 bases and J by 3 bases; unmatched bases: 17. Germline values: CDR1 WNHNN, CDR2 SYGVQD (reference sequence). The CDR3 sequence: CASSKDRGQTQNGDTEAFF. The CDR3 DNA follows: TGCGCCAGCAGTAAGGACAGGGGGCAGACTCAGAACGGGGACACTGAAGCTTTCTTT.

The gene calls are TRBV10-3 and TRBJ1-3; D call uncertain. The CDR3 is 14 amino acids. V was pared by 7 bases and J by 0 bases, with 10 bases between. The germline CDR1 and CDR2 sequences are ENHRY and SYGVKD. CDR3 DNA sequence: TGTGCCATCATGGGCACTGACTCTGGAAACACCATATATTTT. It yields the protein CAIMGTDSGNTIYF.

The J gene is TRBJ2-1, the V gene TRBV7-9; perhaps TRBD1 as D (5 bases). Germline V lookup: CDR1 SEHNR, CDR2 FQNEAQ (reference sequence). Trimming took 3 bases from V and 8 from J, leaving 11 bases between them. The length of the CDR3 is 13 residues. CDR3 sequence reads: CASSFAGLDEQFF. CDR3 coding DNA: TGTGCCAGCAGCTTCGCAGGGTTGGATGAGCAGTTCTTC.

The chain is built from TRBV6-5 and TRBJ1-4, with D possibly TRBD1 on 5 matching bases. This CDR3 has 13 amino acids. CDR1 MNHEY and CDR2 SVGAGI come from the germline V gene. V lost 3 bases and J lost 8, with 10 bases in between. This CDR3 reads CASSYGAAEKLFF. For the CDR3, the DNA is TGTGCCAGCAGTTATGGGGCGGCAGAAAAACTGTTTTTT.

The genes are TRBV6-1 and TRBJ1-1; the D is unclear. CDR1 and CDR2 from the germline V gene are MNHNS and SASEGT. V was shortened by 2 bases and J by 2 bases, with 6 bases between the two germline ends. CDR3 length: 13 amino acids. In DNA form, the CDR3 reads TGTGCCAGCAGTGAACGGGATAACACTGAAGCTTTCTTT. Translated: CASSERDNTEAFF.

The chain links TRBV9 to TRBJ2-2, with 9 bases fitting TRBD1. With V trimmed by 4 bases and J by 3 bases, 10 bases remained unmatched. Per germline, CDR1 SGDLS and CDR2 YYNGEE. The CDR3 has 17 residues. CDR3 sequence reads: CASSSPVGQGYTGELFF. CDR3 DNA: TGTGCCAGCAGCTCCCCCGTCGGACAGGGGTACACCGGGGAGCTGTTTTTT.

The chain recombines TRBV6-5 with TRBJ2-7; 15 nucleotides line up with TRBD2. V was pared by 1 base and J by 3 bases, with 1 base of the junction left unmatched. The CDR3 extends over 16 amino acids. The germline V gene encodes CDR1 MNHEY and CDR2 SVGAGI. As DNA, the CDR3 is TGTGCCAGCAGTTACTGGGGACTAGCGGGAGGCTACGAGCAGTACTTC. It specifies CASSYWGLAGGYEQYF.

This chain uses TRBV6-5 with TRBJ2-1; TRBD1 matches at 8 bases. Unmatched junction bases numbered 1, after V lost 5 bases and J lost 4 bases. CDR3 size: 13 residues. CDR1 and CDR2 (germline): MNHEY, SVGAGI. The CDR3 DNA reads TGTGCCAGCAGTCGGACAGGGTACAATGAGCAGTTCTTC. Protein sequence: CASSRTGYNEQFF.

The chain uses TRBV27 and TRBJ2-7; tentative D call: TRBD1 (6 bases). V lost 3 bases to trimming and J lost 2 bases, with 11 bases between them. Germline V gene lookup returns CDR1 MNHEY and CDR2 SMNVEV (reference sequence). There are 14 residues in the CDR3. The CDR3 nucleotides read TGTGCCAGCAGTTTTGTTGGGGGCCCCTACGAGCAGTACTTC. Translating gives CASSFVGGPYEQYF.

This clone appeared a few times. The chain has TRBV28 and TRBJ2-7, with 11 positions matching TRBD1. CDR1 and CDR2 (germline): MDHEN, SYDVKM. The CDR3 is made up of 16 amino acids. V shed 6 bases, J shed 4 bases, and the junction held 11 bases outside the gene matches. The CDR3 protein is CASSSLGTGGTYEQYF. The CDR3 nucleotides read TGTGCCAGCAGCTCATTAGGGACAGGGGGAACATACGAGCAGTACTTC. The variable domain in full, with the rest retrieved from reference TRBV28 and TRBJ2-7, is DVKVTQSSRYLVKRTGEKVFLECVQDMDHENMFWYRQDPGLGLRLIYFSYDVKMKEKGDIPEGYSVSREKKERFSLILESASTNQTSMYLCASSSLGTGGTYEQYFGPGTRLTVT.

The chain couples TRBV6-5 to TRBJ1-3, with D unresolved. Germline lookup yields CDR1 MNHEY and CDR2 SVGAGI. The ends were cut back, 6 bases at V and 0 bases at J, with 12 bases in the middle. The CDR3 consists of 15 residues. The CDR3 sequence is CASRLDGASGNTIYF. CDR3 nucleotides: TGTGCCAGCAGATTAGACGGAGCCTCTGGAAACACCATATATTTT.

This chain connects TRBV19 to TRBJ1-6; D is ambiguous. Trimming removed 5 bases from V and 3 bases from J, with 11 bases in between. CDR1 is LNHDA, CDR2 SQIVND, per germline (reference sequence). The CDR3 has 15 residues. CDR3 sequence reads: CASSPPGIYNSPLHF. CDR3 DNA: TGTGCCAGTAGTCCCCCCGGGATCTATAATTCACCCCTCCACTTT.